One and the same sample provided the 20 T cell receptor beta chains below, sequenced in a study of T cell repertoires in cytomegalovirus infection. Via MiXCR, TCRdb re-called the reads, giving one row per CDR3 protein. The sample shows fewer than 250,000 distinct CDR3 sequences, 22% of them seen only once. The sample comprised CD8+ T cells from PBMCs. These receptors were taken from a human donor in good health (CMV status not recorded). Some clones in this sample may be carry-over from other donors' samples.

This clonotype appeared a few times. The chain has TRBV7-3 and TRBJ2-1; D remains ambiguous. The CDR3 has 14 residues. Deletions cut 3 bases from V and 7 bases from J, with 13 bases between. The germline V gene has CDR1 SGHTA and CDR2 FQGTGA. The CDR3 region has the DNA TGTGCCAGCAGCTTTGCCCCGTTCACTAATGAGCAGTTCTTC. It is translated as CASSFAPFTNEQFF. The full variable domain, in which reference TRBV7-3 and TRBJ2-1 provide the parts outside the CDR3, is GAGVSQTPSNKVTEKGKYVELRCDPISGHTALYWYRQSLGQGPEFLIYFQGTGAADDSGLPNDRFFAVRPEGSVSTLKIQRTERGDSAVYLCASSFAPFTNEQFFGPGTRLTVL.

This clonotype was observed at least ten times. The genes are TRBV7-2 and TRBJ2-2; 9 bases match TRBD2. The J segment lost 4 bases and the V segment lost 4 bases, leaving 7 bases of the junction unmatched. Per germline, CDR1 SGHTA and CDR2 FQGNSA. There are 16 residues in the CDR3. In DNA form, the CDR3 reads TGTGCCAGCAGCTCGCGGGCGGGGGGGCCCACCGGGGAGCTGTTTTTT. It encodes CASSSRAGGPTGELFF.

This clonotype was recorded many times. This rearrangement joins TRBV19 to TRBJ1-5, with D uncertain. V was cut by 6 bases and J by 5 bases, with 8 bases left in between. The CDR3 length is 12 residues. Germline loops: CDR1 LNHDA, CDR2 SQIVND (reference sequence). CDR3 sequence (DNA): TGTGCCAGTAGGGCCTGGGATCAGCCCCAGCATTTT. It is translated as CASRAWDQPQHF. Drawing the rest from reference TRBV19 and TRBJ1-5, the complete variable domain is DGGITQSPKYLFRKEGQNVTLSCEQNLNHDAMYWYRQDPGQGLRLIYYSQIVNDFQKGDIAEGYSVSREKKESFPLTVTSAQKNPTAFYLCASRAWDQPQHFGDGTRLSIL.

The chain links TRBV14 to TRBJ1-6, with no clear D. CDR1 SGHDN and CDR2 FVKESK come from the germline V gene. Trimming took 4 bases from V and 3 from J, leaving 16 bases between them. The CDR3 spans 17 residues. In nucleotides, the CDR3 is TGTGCCAGCAGCCTCCGAAGGTCGGACCTCTATAATTCACCCCTCCACTTT. It translates to CASSLRRSDLYNSPLHF.

This clonotype occurred a few times. The chain carries TRBV10-3 and TRBJ1-5; D is unclear. Germline loops: CDR1 ENHRY, CDR2 SYGVKD. The V and J ends lost 0 bases and 0 bases respectively, with 6 bases between them. The CDR3 length is 15 residues. Here the CDR3 DNA reads TGTGCCATCAGTGAGTCGGCAGATAGCAATCAGCCCCAGCATTTT. It yields the protein CAISESADSNQPQHF.

The chain recombines TRBV12-3 or TRBV12-4 with TRBJ2-5; TRBD1 agrees at 7 bases. The CDR3 is 16 residues long. After removal of 5 bases from V and 2 bases from J, the junction contained 11 bases not matched to a gene. The CDR3, as DNA: TGTGCCAGCAGTCAGGGCGACAGGGTATTTCAAGAGACCCAGTACTTC. Residues: CASSQGDRVFQETQYF.

The rearrangement uses TRBV19 and TRBJ2-7; D call uncertain. There are 13 residues in the CDR3. V shed 1 base and J shed 3 bases, with 7 bases lying between them. Germline-derived CDR1 and CDR2 are LNHDA and SQIVND (reference sequence). The CDR3: CASSIGLIYEQYF. CDR3 sequence (DNA): TGTGCCAGTAGTATAGGTCTGATCTACGAGCAGTACTTC.

The chain combines TRBV20-1 with TRBJ2-7; 14 bases fit TRBD2. Germline CDR1 and CDR2: DFQATT and SNEGSKA (reference sequence). CDR3 length equals 18 residues. The V gene end was trimmed by 0 bases and the J gene end by 0 bases; junction bases not matched to a gene: 7. The CDR3 sequence is CSARDWTSGGPSSYEQYF. Written as DNA, the CDR3 is TGCAGTGCTAGAGATTGGACTAGCGGGGGGCCAAGCTCCTACGAGCAGTACTTC.

This clonotype was counted at least ten times. This chain joins TRBV7-2 and TRBJ1-2; tentatively, D is TRBD1 (5 bases). This CDR3 spans 15 amino acids. From germline, CDR1 is SGHTA and CDR2 FQGNSA. The ends were cut back, 5 bases at V and 2 bases at J, with 15 bases in the middle. DNA for the CDR3: TGTGCCAGCAGCCCCCATGGGGGGACCAACTATGGCTACACCTTC. Amino acids: CASSPHGGTNYGYTF.

CDR3 sequence: CSARRQGADQPQHF. CDR3 nucleotide sequence: TGCAGTGCTAGACGACAGGGGGCTGATCAGCCCCAGCATTTT. V is TRBV20-1 and J is TRBJ1-5; TRBD1 aligns across 10 bases. The CDR3 is 14 amino acids. CDR1 and CDR2 from the germline V gene are DFQATT and SNEGSKA (reference sequence). V lost 2 bases to trimming and J lost 5 bases; unmatched junction nucleotides: 3.

The chain employs TRBV4-1 and TRBJ1-6; D gene ambiguous. Germline V gene sequence: CDR1 MGHRA, CDR2 YSYEKL. The CDR3 contains 16 residues. V was trimmed by 4 bases and J by 0 bases, leaving 10 bases between them. Here the CDR3 reads CASSPDPSSYNSPLHF. The CDR3 coding sequence is TGCGCCAGCAGCCCAGATCCCAGCTCCTATAATTCACCCCTCCACTTT.

This clonotype occurred a few times. V gene TRBV20-1 combines with J gene TRBJ2-7, with 10 bases fitting TRBD1. This CDR3 comprises 16 residues. Germline V lookup: CDR1 DFQATT, CDR2 SNEGSKA (reference sequence). V was clipped by 3 bases and J by 2 bases; unmatched bases: 10. CDR3 region: CSASPWRQGAAYEQYF. The DNA for the CDR3 is TGCAGTGCTAGCCCTTGGAGACAGGGGGCGGCCTACGAGCAGTACTTC.

J is TRBJ1-2 and V is TRBV15; D is unclear. Trimming cost V 0 bases and J 8 bases, with 19 bases left between them. The CDR3 is made up of 16 amino acids. Germline V CDR1 and CDR2: LNHNV, YYDKDF (reference sequence). The CDR3 reads CATSRDSPGTIRGYTF. CDR3 DNA sequence: TGTGCCACCAGCAGAGATAGCCCAGGAACGATTCGGGGCTACACCTTC.

This clonotype was counted many times. The J gene is TRBJ2-3, the V gene TRBV28; 12 nucleotides agree with TRBD2. This CDR3 contains 16 residues. Germline-derived CDR1 and CDR2 are MDHEN and SYDVKM. Trimming at V came to 4 bases and at J to 5 bases, leaving 7 bases not matched to a gene. The CDR3 DNA reads as TGTGCCAGCAGTTACCCGACTAGCGGGGGTATAGATACGCAGTATTTT. This sequence encodes CASSYPTSGGIDTQYF.

This clonotype was observed a few times. For the CDR3, the DNA is TGCAGCGTTGAAGTTGGGACTAGCGGGGGGAGCTCCTACAATGAGCAGTTCTTC. It yields the protein CSVEVGTSGGSSYNEQFF. The chain joins TRBV29-1 to TRBJ2-1; 15 nucleotides agree with TRBD2. CDR3 size: 18 residues. Germline CDR1 and CDR2: SQVTM and ANQGSEA. V shed 1 base and J 0 bases; nucleotides not matched to a gene: 4.

This clonotype was observed a handful of times. This chain links TRBV28 with TRBJ2-2; 7 bases match TRBD2. The CDR3 runs to 17 residues. V was clipped by 6 bases and J by 10 bases; unmatched bases: 20. Germline-derived CDR1 and CDR2 are MDHEN and SYDVKM. The CDR3 loop is CASSLLGVAGEPEELFF. The CDR3 DNA sequence: TGTGCCAGCAGCCTCCTGGGGGTTGCGGGGGAGCCCGAGGAGCTGTTTTTT.

This clonotype was observed many times. V is TRBV7-6 and J is TRBJ1-2; D is uncertain. The V gene's germline CDR1 is SGHVS and CDR2 FNYEAQ. Trimming left V 1 base short and J 6 bases short, with 12 bases between. The CDR3 contains 14 residues. CDR3 loop: CASSLGPGVHGYTF. CDR3 DNA: TGTGCCAGCAGCTTAGGGCCGGGTGTACATGGCTACACCTTC.

The chain carries TRBV27 and TRBJ2-2, with D possibly TRBD1 on 5 matching bases. Trimming removed 6 bases from V and 6 bases from J, with 26 bases in between. The CDR3 contains 18 residues. Germline lookup yields CDR1 MNHEY and CDR2 SMNVEV (reference sequence). The CDR3 DNA is TGTGCCAGCAGATGGTCGCAGGGCGAAGAGTTGATGGCCGGGGAGCTGTTTTTT. Translated: CASRWSQGEELMAGELFF.

The gene calls are TRBV28 and TRBJ2-2; 9 bases agree with TRBD1. Germline-derived CDR1 and CDR2 are MDHEN and SYDVKM. This CDR3 has 14 residues. V dropped 2 bases and J dropped 6; count of bases not matched to a gene: 1. CDR3 coding DNA: TGTGCCAGCAGTTTAGGGACAGGGCCCGGGGAGCTGTTTTTT. It specifies CASSLGTGPGELFF. The complete variable domain, with remaining parts taken from reference TRBV28 and TRBJ2-2, reads DVKVTQSSRYLVKRTGEKVFLECVQDMDHENMFWYRQDPGLGLRLIYFSYDVKMKEKGDIPEGYSVSREKKERFSLILESASTNQTSMYLCASSLGTGPGELFFGEGSRLTVL.

The CDR3 here is CSGEDLKENTEAFF. Here the CDR3 DNA reads TGCAGTGGTGAGGACCTAAAAGAGAACACTGAAGCTTTCTTT. V gene TRBV20-1 combines with J gene TRBJ1-1; D ambiguous. Germline CDR1 and CDR2: DFQATT and SNEGSKA (reference sequence). Trimming took 7 bases from V and 1 from J, leaving 16 bases between them. The length of the CDR3 is 14 residues.